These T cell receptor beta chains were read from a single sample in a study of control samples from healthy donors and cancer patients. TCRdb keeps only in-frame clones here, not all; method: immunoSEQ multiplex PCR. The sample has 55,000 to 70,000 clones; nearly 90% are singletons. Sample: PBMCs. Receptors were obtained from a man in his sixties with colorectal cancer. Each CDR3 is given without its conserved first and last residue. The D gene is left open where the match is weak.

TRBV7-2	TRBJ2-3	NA	VSSLAGFSTDTQY
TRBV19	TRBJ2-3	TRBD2	ASSSLTSGGYTQY
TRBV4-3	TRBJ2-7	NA	ASSQDGALDEQY
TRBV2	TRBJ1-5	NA	ASSEGNQPQH
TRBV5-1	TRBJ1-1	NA	ASSFTQGPNTEAF
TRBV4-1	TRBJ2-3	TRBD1	ASSPRQGADTQY
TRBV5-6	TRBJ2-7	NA	ASSFLAEQY
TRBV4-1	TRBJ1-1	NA	ASSQDRGGQLNTEAF
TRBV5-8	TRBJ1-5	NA	ASSLAGAGREPQH
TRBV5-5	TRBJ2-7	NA	ASSLGAGTVPYEQY
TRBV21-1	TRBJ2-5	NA	ASRELGNGQGWETQY
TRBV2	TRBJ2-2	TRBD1	ASNEGTGGAPVTGELF
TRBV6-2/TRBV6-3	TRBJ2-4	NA	ASSVVGRERGRAKNIQY
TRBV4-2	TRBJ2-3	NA	ASSQVASNTDTQY
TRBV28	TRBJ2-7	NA	ASTPLGYDRISYEQY
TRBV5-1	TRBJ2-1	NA	ASSKGQPSSYNEQF
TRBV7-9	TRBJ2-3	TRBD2	ASIGGAKDTQY
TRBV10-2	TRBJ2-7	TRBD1	ASTRTGDVSYEQY
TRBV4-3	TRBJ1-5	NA	ASSQDSEGNQPQH
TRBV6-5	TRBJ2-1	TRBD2	ASSWGSGDHYNEQF
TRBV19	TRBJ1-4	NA	ASSIADSRLQLDEKLF
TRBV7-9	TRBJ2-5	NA	ASSLEGRAETQY
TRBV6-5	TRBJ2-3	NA	ASRGSGSSTDTQY
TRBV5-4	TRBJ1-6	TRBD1	ASSPTGENSPLH
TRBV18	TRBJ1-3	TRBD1	ASSPGTDGNTIY
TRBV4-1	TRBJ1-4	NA	ASSAPRGGTGGNEKLF
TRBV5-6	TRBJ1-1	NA	ASSLQGRVTEAF
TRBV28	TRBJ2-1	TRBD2	ASSVGTSGGYNEQF
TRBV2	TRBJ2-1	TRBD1	ASSERMGTDYNEQF
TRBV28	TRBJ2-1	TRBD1	ASRGQQPSYNEQF
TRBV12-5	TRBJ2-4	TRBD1	ASGPDRGGNIQY
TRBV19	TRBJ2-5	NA	ASSIRRGEGETQY
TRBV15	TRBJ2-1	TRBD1	ATSRDRGSYNEQF
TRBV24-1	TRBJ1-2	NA	ATSDTGTYGYT
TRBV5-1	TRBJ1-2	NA	ASSLDGLRWLYGYT
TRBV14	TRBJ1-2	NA	ASSQEAGLQIQYGYT
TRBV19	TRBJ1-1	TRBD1	ASSPRQGHTEAF
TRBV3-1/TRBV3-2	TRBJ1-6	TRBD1	ASSRGQVSSYNSPLH
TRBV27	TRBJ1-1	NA	ASSYAGSEEAF
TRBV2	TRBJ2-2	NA	ASRGRLGAGELF